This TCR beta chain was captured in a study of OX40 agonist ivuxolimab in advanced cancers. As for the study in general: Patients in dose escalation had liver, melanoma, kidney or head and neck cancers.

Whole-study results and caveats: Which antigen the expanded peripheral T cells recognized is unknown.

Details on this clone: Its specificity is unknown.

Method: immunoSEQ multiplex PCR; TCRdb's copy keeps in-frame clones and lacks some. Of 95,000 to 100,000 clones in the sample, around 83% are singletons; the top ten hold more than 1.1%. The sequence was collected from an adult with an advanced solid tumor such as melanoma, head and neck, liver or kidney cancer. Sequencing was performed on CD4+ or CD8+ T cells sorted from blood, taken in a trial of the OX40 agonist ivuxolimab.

CDR3 in amino acids: CASSYSSGNTGELFF. The CDR3 DNA reads as TGTGCCAGCAGTTACTCAAGCGGGAACACCGGGGAGCTGTTTTTT. The V gene is TRBV6-6, the J gene TRBJ2-2; weak D call: TRBD2 (5 bases). Trimming removed 0 bases at V and 1 base at J, with 6 bases between. This CDR3 contains 15 residues. Germline V gives CDR1 MNHNY, CDR2 SVGAGI (reference sequence).